Given below is one T cell receptor beta chain in context. V lost 3 bases, J lost 2 bases, and 5 bases stayed unmatched. The CDR3 contains 16 residues. CDR1 and CDR2 (germline): SGHDT, YYEEEE. The source of the sample is a study of CD8 T cells in ankylosing spondylitis. Quantitative 5'-RACE with molecular barcodes was used to make the TCR beta libraries. TCRdb re-called the 5' RACE reads through MiXCR, storing one row per CDR3 protein. The repertoire holds approximately 290,000 distinct CDR3 sequences, around 21% seen once, with 3.5% in the top ten. The sequence was obtained from a female donor with ankylosing spondylitis or in good health (not recorded which). Sequencing was done on a sample of blood, either unsorted or a sorted T cell fraction (not recorded which). The V call is TRBV5-6, the J call TRBJ2-3; 11 nucleotides align to TRBD2. The DNA for the CDR3 is TGTGCCAGCAGCTCTATAGCGGGGGGGGCCACAGATACGCAGTATTTT. Amino acids: CASSSIAGGATDTQYF.